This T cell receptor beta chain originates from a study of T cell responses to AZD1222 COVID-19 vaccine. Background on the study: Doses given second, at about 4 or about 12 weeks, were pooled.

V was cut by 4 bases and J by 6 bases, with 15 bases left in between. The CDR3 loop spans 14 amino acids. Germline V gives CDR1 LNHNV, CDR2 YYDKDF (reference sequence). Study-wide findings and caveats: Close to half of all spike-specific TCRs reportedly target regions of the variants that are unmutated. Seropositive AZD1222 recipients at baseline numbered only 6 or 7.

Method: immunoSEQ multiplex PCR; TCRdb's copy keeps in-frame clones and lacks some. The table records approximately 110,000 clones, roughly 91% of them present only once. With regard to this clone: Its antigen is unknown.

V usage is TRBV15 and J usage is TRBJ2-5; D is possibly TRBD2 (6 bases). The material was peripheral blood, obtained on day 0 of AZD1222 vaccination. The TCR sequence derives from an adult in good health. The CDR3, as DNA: TGTGCCACCAGCACGGACCTAGCGATGAAGACCCAGTACTTC. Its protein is CATSTDLAMKTQYF. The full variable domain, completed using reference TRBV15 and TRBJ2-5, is DAMVIQNPRYQVTQFGKPVTLSCSQTLNHNVMYWYQQKSSQAPKLLFHYYDKDFNNEADTPDNFQSRRPNTSFCFLDIRSPGLGDTAMYLCATSTDLAMKTQYFGPGTRLLVL.